Each of the 2 T cell receptor beta chains below was sequenced from the same sample in a study of shared clonotypes between healthy human individuals. Naive CD8 cells lacked CD45RO, underwent positive selection for CCR7 and left out terminally differentiated effector memory CD45RA+ cells. Sequenced by immunoSEQ multiplex PCR; TCRdb stores in-frame clones only, minus some. Here the sample spans millions of clones, roughly 94% being singletons. Sequencing was carried out using naive CD8+ T cells sorted from blood. These receptors were obtained from a man between 18 and 29 years old in good health.

This clone has just one count. This chain connects TRBV18 to TRBJ2-7, with 7 bases aligning to TRBD1. Germline-derived CDR1 and CDR2 are KGHSH and LQKENI. After removal of 0 bases from V and 3 bases from J, the junction contained 2 bases not matched to a gene. The CDR3 length is 14 residues. The CDR3 coding sequence is TGTGCCAGCTCACCACCGTCAGGGGGCTACGAGCAGTACTTC. Its protein is CASSPPSGGYEQYF.

Regarding this clone: The same CDR3 is also encoded by other DNA sequences in this sample. The chain employs TRBV5-1 and TRBJ1-1, with TRBD1 as a possible D gene (5 bases). This CDR3 has 11 amino acids. Trimming removed 4 bases from V and 7 bases from J, with 8 bases in between. In germline, CDR1 is SGHRS, CDR2 YFSETQ. The CDR3 is CASSLGGEAFF. CDR3 coding DNA: TGCGCCAGCAGCCTGGGGGGTGAAGCTTTCTTT.